This TCR beta chain appears in the sequencing data of a study of blood T cell repertoires in COVID-19 (TCRdb year 2020). For the wider study: Samples from collaborators originated in the United States, Italy and Spain and spanned both the acute and convalescent phases of COVID-19. Samples were obtained from the ongoing ImmuneRACE study (first 160 participants) and from roughly 1,300 subjects provided by 6 global collaborators. The dataset comprised deeply sampled blood TCRbeta repertoires from subjects exposed to, actively infected with, or recovered from COVID-19. Sample metadata almost always included a de-identified subject ID, COVID-19 status, age in years and sex. The prospective study material was composed of cDNA or gDNA derived from T cells, B-cell-depleted T cells, or PBMCs. HLA class I and class II types, where available, came from metadata supplied by the sample provider rather than from assay-based typing. A freely available public database, intended as a resource for researchers studying the immune response to SARS-CoV-2, is where the repertoires were released.

TCRbeta CDR3 regions were amplified from genomic DNA by means of the immunoSEQ Assay, a bias-controlled multiplex PCR. As for how the authors treated the data: The number of nucleated cells in each sample was estimated by amplification of reference gene primers within the assay. Sequence reads were collapsed and filtered to measure the absolute abundance of every unique TCRbeta CDR3 rearrangement. For each sample, productive Simpson clonality was calculated as the square root of Simpson's diversity index over productive rearrangements. Drawn from immuneACCESS, this table holds only the in-frame rearrangements with V and J called that TCRdb kept. Clones are partly lost; checked studies trace under half to an unresolved V gene and leave the rest unexplained. V, J and clone size are taken as reported in that table, and D and trimming were inferred from the DNA itself. This sample is represented by about 110,000 clones; around 82% of them were singletons. The ten largest clones represent about 15% of the sample.

Collaborating institutions collected whole blood in K2EDTA tubes following their own protocols. Collaborator samples were shipped for TCRbeta analysis as frozen whole blood, isolated PBMCs, or DNA extracted from either sample type. Results and caveats for the whole study, not just this receptor: The amount of clinical and demographic metadata varied by source and participant and was provided uncurated.

With regard to this clone: Its antigen specificity is not known. Per-base quality was not reported, and no clone a single base away is much larger than it.

The sample taken for sequencing was peripheral blood. The TCR was taken from a woman between 55 and 75 years old with acute or convalescent COVID-19.

The CDR3 here reads CSASPGSVAYEQYF. The nucleotide sequence reads as follows: TGCAGTGCTAGTCCCGGGTCGGTCGCCTACGAGCAGTACTTC. The rearrangement combines TRBV20-1 with TRBJ2-7; the D gene remains uncertain. Via the germline V gene (reference sequence), CDR1 is DFQATT and CDR2 SNEGSKA. V is pared back by 3 bases and J by 2 bases, with 14 bases lying between the germline termini. The CDR3 goes from the cysteine to the phenylalanine over 14 residues. This entry keeps only the CDR3 DNA: 42 bases, framed from base 1.